This TCR beta chain originates from a study of blood T cell repertoires in COVID-19. Study context: The United States, Italy and Spain supplied acute and convalescent COVID-19 samples.

Per germline, CDR1 MNHNS and CDR2 SASEGT. The CDR3 sequence is 19 residues long. The V segment lost 3 bases and the J segment 5 bases; nucleotides outside the gene matches: 19. Per the original methods: Amplifying reference gene primers gave estimates of nucleated cell counts. Assay used: immunoSEQ multiplex PCR; TCRdb lists only in-frame clones, some missing. The V and J calls and clone size were taken over from that table, and D and trimming were inferred from the DNA. The sample lists 250,000 to 300,000 clones, around 87% seen once, with 2.1% in the top ten. The sequencing input was peripheral blood. This sequence originates from a woman aged 55-75 years with COVID-19, enrolled during active disease. The chain couples TRBV6-1 to TRBJ2-1, with 7 bases that match TRBD1. DNA of the CDR3: TGTGCCAGCAGTGACCGGGACAGTAGGGTTGGAGTGACCAACAATGAGCAGTTCTTC. It yields the protein CASSDRDSRVGVTNNEQFF.